A selection of T cell receptor beta chains follows, all from one sample in a study of T cell responses to AZD1222 COVID-19 vaccine. Only in-frame clones appear in the TCRdb table, and some are missing; sequencing was by immunoSEQ multiplex PCR. The sample shows 120,000 to 150,000 clones, more than 70% of them seen only once. This specimen was peripheral blood, taken on day 0 of AZD1222 vaccination. These receptors were collected from an adult in good health. CDR3s include the opening cysteine and the closing phenylalanine or tryptophan. D genes are given only for firm matches. Some rows have no size entry. The others give once, few or many, or a class for an expanded clone.

j_call,clone_size,d_call,v_call,cdr3_nt,cdr3_aa
TRBJ2-7,few,.,TRBV28,TGTGCCAGCAGTTTTGGGGGAAGGGACGAGCAGTACTTC,CASSFGGRDEQYF
TRBJ1-5,.,.,TRBV30,TGTGCCTGGAGTGTGGGGGGGTTCCAGCATTTT,CAWSVGGFQHF
TRBJ1-4,once,.,TRBV7-8,TGTGCCAGCAGCCCGGGGGTTGGCCAGGGCGAAGAAAAACTGTTTTTT,CASSPGVGQGEEKLFF
TRBJ2-1,medium-sized,.,TRBV6-4,TGTGCCAGCAGTGACTCGGAGGACTCCTACAATGAGCAGTTCTTC,CASSDSEDSYNEQFF
TRBJ1-1,.,TRBD1,TRBV10-3,TGTGCCATCAGGGGACAGGGGGCGGGTGAAGCTTTCTTT,CAIRGQGAGEAFF
TRBJ1-1,.,.,TRBV3-1/TRBV3-2,TGTGCCAGCAGCCAAGAGGATCGGAACACTGAAGCTTTCTTT,CASSQEDRNTEAFF
TRBJ2-2,.,.,TRBV7-2,TGTGCCAGCAGCTTTGACCCAGCGAACACCGGGGAGCTGTTTTTT,CASSFDPANTGELFF
TRBJ1-6,.,.,TRBV6-1,TGTGCCAGCAGTGGACGGGGGCTCGGGGATAATTCACCCCTCCACTTT,CASSGRGLGDNSPLHF
TRBJ2-1,.,TRBD2,TRBV3-1/TRBV3-2,TGTGCCAGCAGCCACCTACCCGGGGGGAGCGCGTACAATGAGCAGTTCTTC,CASSHLPGGSAYNEQFF
TRBJ2-1,.,TRBD2,TRBV7-6,TGTGCCAGCAGCTGGGGCCCAAGAACTAGCGGGGGTTTCAATGAGCAGTTCTTC,CASSWGPRTSGGFNEQFF
TRBJ2-7,.,TRBD1,TRBV27,TGTGCCAGCAGGTCGGGACAGGGGATCTACGAGCAGTACTTC,CASRSGQGIYEQYF
TRBJ1-6,.,.,TRBV3-1/TRBV3-2,TGTGCCAGCAGCCAAGATTCAGGGCGGTCACCCCTCCACTTT,CASSQDSGRSPLHF
TRBJ2-7,.,.,TRBV18,TGTGCCAGCTCACCACTGTTGGCGGGAACCGAATCTTACGAGCAGTACTTC,CASSPLLAGTESYEQYF
TRBJ2-5,.,TRBD1,TRBV5-1,TGCGCCAGCAGCTTTAAGGGACAGCAAGAGACCCAGTACTTC,CASSFKGQQETQYF
TRBJ2-7,few,.,TRBV6-2/TRBV6-3,TGTGCCAGCAGCCTGGACCGGGGGCTACAGCAGTACTTC,CASSLDRGLQQYF
TRBJ1-5,.,TRBD1,TRBV10-3,TGTGCCATCAGTGAGGGCCGCGACAGGGGTTCCAATCAGCCCCAGCATTTT,CAISEGRDRGSNQPQHF
TRBJ1-6,.,.,TRBV9,TGTGCCAGCAGCGTAGATCGGGGGGGCTCACCCCTCCACTTT,CASSVDRGGSPLHF
TRBJ2-2,.,TRBD2,TRBV13,TGTGCCAGCAGCTTTCCCATCGGACTAGGACTTCCCTCCCAGCTGTTTTTT,CASSFPIGLGLPSQLFF
TRBJ2-2,.,TRBD1,TRBV5-1,TGCGCCAGCAGCTGGGGAGGACAGGGAGGTACCGGGGAGCTGTTTTTT,CASSWGGQGGTGELFF
TRBJ2-5,.,.,TRBV3-1/TRBV3-2,TGTGCCAGCAGCCAAGATCGTGGGACATCAACGGGGGAGACCCAGTACTTC,CASSQDRGTSTGETQYF
TRBJ2-3,.,.,TRBV7-3,TGTGCCAGCAGCCCCCGATCAAGAACGGTCGCAGATACGCAGTATTTT,CASSPRSRTVADTQYF
TRBJ1-1,.,.,TRBV7-9,TGTGCCAGCAGCGGTGAAGGTGAAGCTTTCTTT,CASSGEGEAFF
TRBJ1-1,.,TRBD1,TRBV27,TGTGCCAGCAGTTTGGACAGGGCTGACACTGAAGCTTTCTTT,CASSLDRADTEAFF
TRBJ1-5,.,.,TRBV11-3,TGTGCCAGCAGCTTAAGGGACCAGTCGAGCAATCAGCCCCAGCATTTT,CASSLRDQSSNQPQHF
TRBJ1-1,.,.,TRBV18,TGTGCCAGCTCACCACAATTCGATAAGAACACTGAAGCTTTCTTT,CASSPQFDKNTEAFF
TRBJ1-1,.,.,TRBV14,TGTGCCAGCAGCCAAGAAACAGGGTGGGCCACTGAAGCTTTCTTT,CASSQETGWATEAFF
TRBJ1-2,.,.,TRBV4-1,TGCGCCAGCAGCCAAGTCGTCCTCTATGGCTACACCTTC,CASSQVVLYGYTF
TRBJ1-2,.,.,TRBV6-5,TGTGCCAGCAGCCCACAGGAGACCTATGGCTACACCTTC,CASSPQETYGYTF
TRBJ1-4,few,.,TRBV18,TGTGCCAGCTCCCCCGGCCCGCAGGCTATCGAAAAACTGTTTTTT,CASSPGPQAIEKLFF
TRBJ1-1,.,.,TRBV13,TGTGCCAGCAGCTTTACCTTGAGTGGGGCCACTGAAGCTTTCTTT,CASSFTLSGATEAFF
TRBJ1-5,.,TRBD1,TRBV6-2/TRBV6-3,TGTGCCAGCAGTTACAGCCCAGGCAAGGGGGCGCGCAATCAGCCCCAGCATTTT,CASSYSPGKGARNQPQHF
TRBJ2-1,once,.,TRBV3-1/TRBV3-2,TGTGCCAGCAGCCAAGATGGAGGGTACTACAATGAGCAGTTCTTC,CASSQDGGYYNEQFF
TRBJ2-7,once,TRBD1,TRBV2,TGTGCCAGCGGACAAACAGGGGACTACGAGCAGTACTTC,CASGQTGDYEQYF
TRBJ2-2,.,.,TRBV13,TGTGCCAGCAGCTTAGGTCAGGGGCGCGGGAACACCGGGGAGCTGTTTTTT,CASSLGQGRGNTGELFF
TRBJ1-2,.,.,TRBV29-1,TGCAGCGTTCTGTGGGCCACCACACCGGAGTACTATGGCTACACCTTC,CSVLWATTPEYYGYTF
TRBJ1-6,.,.,TRBV7-3,TGTGCCAGCAGCTCCCGGGCTGGGGGATTGGCTTCACCCCTCCACTTT,CASSSRAGGLASPLHF
TRBJ1-5,.,.,TRBV28,TGTGCCAGCACCCGCCAATCTTTCTATCAGCCCCAGCATTTT,CASTRQSFYQPQHF
TRBJ1-6,.,.,TRBV5-1,TGCGCCAGCTCGCCCTCGACAGAGTCGAATTCACCCCTCCACTTT,CASSPSTESNSPLHF
TRBJ1-4,.,.,TRBV11-2,TGTGCCAGCAGCTTCGACAGGAATTTCCAAAAACTGTTTTTT,CASSFDRNFQKLFF
TRBJ1-4,few,.,TRBV29-1,TGCAGCGTTATCCCCCTGGTTTCAACTAATGAAAAACTGTTTTTT,CSVIPLVSTNEKLFF
TRBJ1-1,.,.,TRBV19,TGTGCCAGTAGGACGGGGGGCGCGCTCACTGAAGCTTTCTTT,CASRTGGALTEAFF
TRBJ2-2,.,.,TRBV4-1,TGCGCCAGCAGCCAGGGTTACACCGGGGAGCTGTTTTTT,CASSQGYTGELFF
TRBJ1-5,.,.,TRBV18,TGTGCCAGCTCACCAATGGGGGTTCAGCCCCAGCATTTT,CASSPMGVQPQHF
TRBJ1-2,.,TRBD1,TRBV27,TGTGCCAGCAGGTCAGGGGGTAACTATGGCTACACCTTC,CASRSGGNYGYTF
TRBJ1-5,.,.,TRBV14,TGTGCCAGCAGCCAAGATTATCAGCCCCAGCATTTT,CASSQDYQPQHF
TRBJ1-2,.,.,TRBV6-4,TGTGCCAGCGGTGGGGGGCGTCACTATGGCTACACCTTC,CASGGGRHYGYTF
TRBJ1-1,.,TRBD1,TRBV7-9,TGTGCCAGCAGCTTCGAAGACAGGGCGGCTTTCTTT,CASSFEDRAAFF